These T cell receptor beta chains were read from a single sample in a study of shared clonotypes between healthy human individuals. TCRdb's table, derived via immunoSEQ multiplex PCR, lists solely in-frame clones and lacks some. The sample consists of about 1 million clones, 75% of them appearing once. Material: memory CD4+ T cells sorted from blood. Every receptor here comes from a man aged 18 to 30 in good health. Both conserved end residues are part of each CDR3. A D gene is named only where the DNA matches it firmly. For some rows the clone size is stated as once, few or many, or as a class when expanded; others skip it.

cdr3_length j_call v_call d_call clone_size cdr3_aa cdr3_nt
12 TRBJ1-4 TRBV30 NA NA CAWLQRNEKLFF TGTGCCTGGTTACAGCGTAATGAAAAACTGTTTTTT
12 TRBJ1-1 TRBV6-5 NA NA CASSYGKGEAFF TGTGCCAGCAGTTACGGAAAGGGTGAAGCTTTCTTT
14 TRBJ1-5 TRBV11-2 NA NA CASSLGIVNQPQHF TGTGCCAGCAGCTTAGGTATAGTCAATCAGCCCCAGCATTTT
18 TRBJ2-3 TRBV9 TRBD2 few CASSPQALGLAAADTQYF TGTGCCAGCAGCCCCCAAGCCCTCGGACTAGCAGCCGCAGATACGCAGTATTTT
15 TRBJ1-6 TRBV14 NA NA CASSQGQRYNSPLHF TGTGCCAGCAGCCAAGGACAACGATATAATTCACCCCTCCACTTT
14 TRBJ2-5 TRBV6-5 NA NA CASSYGRDQETQYF TGTGCCAGCAGTTACGGGCGCGACCAAGAGACCCAGTACTTC
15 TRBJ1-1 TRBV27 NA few CASSLYGGTNTEAFF TGTGCCAGCAGTCTCTACGGGGGAACGAACACTGAAGCTTTCTTT
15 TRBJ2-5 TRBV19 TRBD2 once CASSMRVAGQETQYF TGTGCCAGTAGTATGAGAGTAGCGGGACAAGAGACCCAGTACTTC
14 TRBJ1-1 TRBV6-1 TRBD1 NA CASNVDRGLTEAFF TGTGCCAGCAACGTAGACAGGGGCCTCACTGAAGCTTTCTTT
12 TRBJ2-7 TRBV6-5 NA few CASSLQGYEQYF TGTGCCAGCAGTTTACAGGGATACGAGCAGTACTTC